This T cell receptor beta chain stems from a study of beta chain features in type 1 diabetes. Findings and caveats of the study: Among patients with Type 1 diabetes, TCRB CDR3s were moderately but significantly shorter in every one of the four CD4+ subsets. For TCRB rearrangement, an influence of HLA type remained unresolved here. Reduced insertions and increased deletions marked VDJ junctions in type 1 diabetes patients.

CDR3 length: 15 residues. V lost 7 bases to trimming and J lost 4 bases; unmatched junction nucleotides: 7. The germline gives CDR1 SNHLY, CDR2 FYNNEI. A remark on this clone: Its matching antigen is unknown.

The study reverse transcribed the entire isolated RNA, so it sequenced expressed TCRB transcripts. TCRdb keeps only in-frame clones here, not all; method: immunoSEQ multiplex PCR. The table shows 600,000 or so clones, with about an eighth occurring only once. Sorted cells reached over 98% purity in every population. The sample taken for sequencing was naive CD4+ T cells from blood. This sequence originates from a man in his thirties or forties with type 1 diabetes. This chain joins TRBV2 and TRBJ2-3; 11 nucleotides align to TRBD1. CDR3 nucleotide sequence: TGTGCCAGCACCCCGGACAGGGGGCGTGCAGATACGCAGTATTTT. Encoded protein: CASTPDRGRADTQYF.